Only a few counts were recorded for the clone carrying this T cell receptor beta chain. No antigen is known for it. CDR3 length: 13 amino acids. V shed 7 bases and J shed 5 bases, with 14 bases lying between them. CDR1 is SEHNR and CDR2 is FQNEAQ in the germline V gene (reference sequence). This sample was included in a study of T cells after yellow fever vaccination. Regarding the study as a whole: Across the CD4 and CD8 compartments, a small share of clonotypes was present in both. One caveat is that FACS-sorted repertoires could contain abundant clonotypes contaminating from the bulk population.

TCRdb reanalysed the 5' RACE reads using MiXCR and keeps one entry per CDR3 protein. The sample includes approximately 610,000 distinct CDR3 sequences, around a sixth of them seen just once. This TCR came from a man between 18 and 29 years old who received the YFV17D yellow fever vaccine. This chain uses TRBV7-9 with TRBJ2-5; D is unresolved. The specimen comprised PBMCs, sampled 4 to 5 days after the first yellow fever vaccination. CDR3 region: CASTAQVGETQYF. The CDR3 region has the DNA TGTGCCAGCACCGCCCAGGTTGGGGAGACCCAGTACTTC.